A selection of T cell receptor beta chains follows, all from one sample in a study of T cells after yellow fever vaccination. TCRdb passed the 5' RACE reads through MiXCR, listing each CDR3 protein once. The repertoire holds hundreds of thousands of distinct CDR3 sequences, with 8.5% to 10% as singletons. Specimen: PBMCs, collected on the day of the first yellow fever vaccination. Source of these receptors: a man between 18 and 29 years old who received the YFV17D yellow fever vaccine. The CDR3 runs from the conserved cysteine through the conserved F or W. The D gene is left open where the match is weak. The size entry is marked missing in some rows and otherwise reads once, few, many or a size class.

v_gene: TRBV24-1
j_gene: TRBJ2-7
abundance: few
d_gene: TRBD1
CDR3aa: CATSDPGTGDNEQYF
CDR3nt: TGTGCCACCAGTGATCCCGGGACAGGGGACAACGAGCAGTACTTC

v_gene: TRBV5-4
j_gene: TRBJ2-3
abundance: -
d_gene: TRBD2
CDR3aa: CASSSGVAGGRKDTQYF
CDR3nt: TGTGCCAGCAGCTCCGGGGTAGCGGGGGGGCGAAAAGATACGCAGTATTTT

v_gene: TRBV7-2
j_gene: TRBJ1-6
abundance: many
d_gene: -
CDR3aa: CASSPTNSPLHF
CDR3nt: TGTGCCAGCAGCCCAACTAATTCACCCCTCCACTTT

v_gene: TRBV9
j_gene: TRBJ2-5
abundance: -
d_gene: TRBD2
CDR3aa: CASSVVGSGGETQYF
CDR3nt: TGTGCCAGCAGCGTAGTTGGTAGCGGGGGAGAGACCCAGTACTTC

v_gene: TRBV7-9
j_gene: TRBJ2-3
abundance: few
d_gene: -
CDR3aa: CASSAVQWGTDTQYF
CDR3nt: TGTGCCAGCAGCGCCGTTCAGTGGGGCACAGATACGCAGTATTTT

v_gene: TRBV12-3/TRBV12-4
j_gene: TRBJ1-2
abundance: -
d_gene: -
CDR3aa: CASSPLTGAGYIF
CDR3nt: TGTGCGAGCAGTCCCTTGACGGGGGCAGGCTACATCTTC

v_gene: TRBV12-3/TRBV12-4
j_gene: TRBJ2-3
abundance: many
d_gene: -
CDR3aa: CASSTGQDTQYF
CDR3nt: TGTGCCAGCAGCACAGGGCAAGATACGCAGTATTTT

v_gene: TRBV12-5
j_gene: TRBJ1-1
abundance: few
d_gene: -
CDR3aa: CASGLVLFPGDRLFF
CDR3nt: TGTGCTAGTGGTTTGGTACTATTCCCCGGGGACCGACTTTTCTTT

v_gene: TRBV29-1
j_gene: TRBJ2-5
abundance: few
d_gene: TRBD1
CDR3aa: CSVEGTGPQETQYF
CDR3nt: TGCAGCGTTGAAGGGACAGGGCCCCAAGAGACCCAGTACTTC

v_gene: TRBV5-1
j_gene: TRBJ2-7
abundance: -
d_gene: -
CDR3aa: CASSLEDSRRGVYEQYF
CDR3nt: TGCGCCAGCAGCTTGGAGGACTCGCGAAGGGGGGTATACGAGCAGTACTTC

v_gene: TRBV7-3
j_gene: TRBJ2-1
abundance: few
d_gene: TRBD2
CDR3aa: CASSPRGTGGSLQFF
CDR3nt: TGTGCCAGCAGCCCACGGGGTACGGGGGGGTCTCTGCAGTTCTTC

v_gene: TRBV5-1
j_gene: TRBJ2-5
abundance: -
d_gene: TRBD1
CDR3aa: CASSTDRGRAQETQYF
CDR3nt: TGCGCCAGCAGCACGGACAGGGGAAGAGCTCAAGAGACCCAGTACTTC

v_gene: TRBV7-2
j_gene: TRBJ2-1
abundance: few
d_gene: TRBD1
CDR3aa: CASSRRQGTNSYNEQFF
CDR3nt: TGTGCCAGCAGTCGACGACAGGGGACCAACTCCTACAATGAGCAGTTCTTC

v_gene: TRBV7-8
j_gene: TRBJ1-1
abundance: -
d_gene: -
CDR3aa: CASSLSHTEAFF
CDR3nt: TGTGCCAGCAGCTTAAGTCACACTGAAGCTTTCTTT

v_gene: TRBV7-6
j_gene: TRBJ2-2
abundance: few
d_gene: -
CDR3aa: CASSQPPAGNTGELFF
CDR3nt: TGTGCCAGCAGCCAACCTCCGGCAGGGAACACCGGGGAGCTGTTTTTT

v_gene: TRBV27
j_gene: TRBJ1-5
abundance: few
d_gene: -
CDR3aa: CASSLLGKEEPQHF
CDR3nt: TGTGCCAGCAGTTTATTGGGTAAGGAGGAGCCCCAGCATTTT

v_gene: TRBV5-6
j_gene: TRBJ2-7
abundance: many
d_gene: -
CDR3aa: CASSSRTYEQYF
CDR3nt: TGTGCCAGCAGCTCTAGGACCTACGAGCAGTACTTC

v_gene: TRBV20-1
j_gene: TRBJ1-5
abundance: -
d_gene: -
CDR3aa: CSAPLQGVQPQHF
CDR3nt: TGCAGTGCTCCCCTACAGGGCGTTCAGCCCCAGCATTTT

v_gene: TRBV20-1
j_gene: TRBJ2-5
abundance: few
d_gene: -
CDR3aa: CSARLWETQYF
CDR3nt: TGCAGTGCTAGACTGTGGGAGACCCAGTACTTC

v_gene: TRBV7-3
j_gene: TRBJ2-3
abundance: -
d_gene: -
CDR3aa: CASSLNPHHRGGGHTDTQYF
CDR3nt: TGTGCCAGCAGCTTAAACCCCCACCACAGGGGAGGGGGACACACAGATACGCAGTATTTT

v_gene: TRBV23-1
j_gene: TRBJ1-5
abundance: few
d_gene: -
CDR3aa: CASYPRRQAHNQPQHF
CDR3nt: TGCGCCAGTTACCCAAGAAGACAGGCTCACAATCAGCCCCAGCATTTT

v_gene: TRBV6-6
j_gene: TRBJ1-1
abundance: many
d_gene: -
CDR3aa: CASSYKGLSEAFF
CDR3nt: TGTGCCAGCAGTTACAAGGGATTGTCTGAAGCTTTCTTT

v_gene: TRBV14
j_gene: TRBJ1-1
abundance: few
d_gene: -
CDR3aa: CASSRGTFTEAFF
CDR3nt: TGTGCCAGCAGCCGAGGGACATTCACTGAAGCTTTCTTT

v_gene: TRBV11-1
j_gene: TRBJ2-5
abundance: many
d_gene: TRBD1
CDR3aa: CASSPDRGQETQYF
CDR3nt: TGTGCCAGCAGCCCGGACAGGGGTCAAGAGACCCAGTACTTC

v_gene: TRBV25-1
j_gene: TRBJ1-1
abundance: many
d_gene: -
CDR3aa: CASSESGGAEAFF
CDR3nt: TGTGCCAGCAGTGAATCGGGGGGTGCTGAAGCTTTCTTT

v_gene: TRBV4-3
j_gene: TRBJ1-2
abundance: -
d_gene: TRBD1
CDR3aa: CASSQGLGGIYGYTF
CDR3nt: TGCGCCAGCAGCCAGGGACTAGGGGGCATCTATGGCTACACCTTC

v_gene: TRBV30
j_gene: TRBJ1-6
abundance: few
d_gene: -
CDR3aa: CAWSVIRPFRLHF
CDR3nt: TGTGCCTGGAGTGTAATTAGACCCTTTCGCCTCCACTTT